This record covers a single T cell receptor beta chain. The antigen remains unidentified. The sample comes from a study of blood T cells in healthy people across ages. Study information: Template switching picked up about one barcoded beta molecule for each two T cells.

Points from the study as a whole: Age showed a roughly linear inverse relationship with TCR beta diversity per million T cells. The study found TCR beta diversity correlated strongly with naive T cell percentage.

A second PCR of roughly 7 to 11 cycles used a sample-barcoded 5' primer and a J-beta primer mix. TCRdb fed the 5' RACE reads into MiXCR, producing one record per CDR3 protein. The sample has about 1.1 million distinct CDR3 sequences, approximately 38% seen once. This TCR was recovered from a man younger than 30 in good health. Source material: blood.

DNA of the CDR3: TGTGCCAGCAATTCCATAAGTGGCGGGACGATCCAAGAGACCCAGTACTTC. Protein sequence: CASNSISGGTIQETQYF. The rearrangement uses TRBV6-5 and TRBJ2-5; possible D gene TRBD2, 6 bases. This CDR3 has 17 amino acids. Germline values: CDR1 MNHEY, CDR2 SVGAGI. V gave up 7 bases and J gave up 1 base, with 22 bases separating them.